Below, 28 T cell receptor beta chains from the same sample are listed, as sequenced in a study of T cells after yellow fever vaccination. TCRdb re-called the 5' RACE reads through MiXCR, storing one row per CDR3 protein. The data contain about 210,000 distinct CDR3 sequences, 3% to 3.5% of them singletons. Sequencing used CD4+ T cells sorted from PBMCs, obtained 10 days after the yellow fever booster vaccination. The receptors originated from a man between 18 and 29 years old who received the YFV17D yellow fever vaccine.

The rearrangement joins TRBV7-2 to TRBJ2-3, with TRBD2 matching 11 bases. Germline CDR1 reads SGHTA; CDR2 reads FQGNSA. The CDR3 loop spans 15 amino acids. Trimming took 5 bases from V and 2 from J; bases not matched to a gene: 3. The CDR3 is CASSASGGNTDTQYF. CDR3 in DNA: TGTGCCAGCAGCGCTAGCGGGGGGAACACAGATACGCAGTATTTT.

This chain connects TRBV12-3 or TRBV12-4 to TRBJ1-4, with D hard to call. CDR3 length: 14 amino acids. V shed 6 bases and J shed 7 bases, with 15 bases lying between them. CDR3 DNA: TGTGCCAGCAGCCCATCCTGGGGAATTGAAAAACTGTTTTTT. It yields the protein CASSPSWGIEKLFF.

V usage is TRBV6-1 and J usage is TRBJ2-1, with D possibly matching TRBD2 (7 bases). Trimming took 8 bases from V and 3 from J, leaving 17 bases between them. In germline, CDR1 is MNHNS, CDR2 SASEGT. This CDR3 is 15 amino acids long. The CDR3, as DNA: TGTGCCAGCCTCCTAAGAGGGGGGGTCTACAATGAGCAGTTCTTC. Translated: CASLLRGGVYNEQFF.

The chain joins TRBV20-1 to TRBJ1-2; D uncertain. Germline loops: CDR1 DFQATT, CDR2 SNEGSKA (reference sequence). V was trimmed by 1 base and J by 7 bases, leaving 7 bases between them. The CDR3 consists of 11 residues. The CDR3 DNA is TGCAGTGCTAGAGTAAAGGCTGGCTACACCTTC. Its translation: CSARVKAGYTF.

This clonotype was seen only a few times. The chain uses TRBV4-2 and TRBJ1-2; D call uncertain. CDR3 size: 14 residues. V lost 0 bases and J lost 2, with 7 bases in between. Germline-derived CDR1 and CDR2 are LGHNA and YNFKEQ. This CDR3 reads CASSQDPVNYGYTF. CDR3 coding DNA: TGTGCCAGCAGCCAAGATCCGGTCAACTATGGCTACACCTTC.

This clonotype was seen only a few times. The J gene is TRBJ2-3, the V gene TRBV20-1; 11 bases fit TRBD2. Trimming at V came to 6 bases and at J to 4 bases, leaving 9 bases not matched to a gene. The CDR3 is made up of 15 amino acids. Germline-derived CDR1 and CDR2 are DFQATT and SNEGSKA (reference sequence). CDR3 loop: CSAHTSGGVADTQYF. In DNA, the CDR3 is TGCAGTGCACATACTAGCGGGGGTGTAGCAGATACGCAGTATTTT.

This clonotype was seen repeatedly, ten times or more. The J gene is TRBJ2-3, the V gene TRBV18; possibly TRBD2 for D (6 bases). The CDR3 sequence is 15 residues long. The V end lost 0 bases, the J end lost 4 bases, and 11 bases lay between the germline ends. Germline loops: CDR1 KGHSH, CDR2 LQKENI. The DNA of the CDR3 is TGTGCCAGCTCACCACCGACTAGTTCTCCAGATACGCAGTATTTT. Amino acid sequence: CASSPPTSSPDTQYF.

The sample holds a few counts of this clonotype. The chain recombines TRBV14 with TRBJ1-6; unclear D gene. The ends were cut back, 1 base at V and 10 bases at J, with 5 bases in the middle. There are 12 residues in the CDR3. Germline assignment: CDR1 SGHDN and CDR2 FVKESK. This CDR3 reads CASSQVGSPLHF. The CDR3 nucleotides are TGTGCCAGCAGCCAAGTAGGGTCACCCCTCCACTTT. Variable domain in full (rest from reference TRBV14 and TRBJ1-6): EAGVTQFPSHSVIEKGQTVTLRCDPISGHDNLYWYRRVMGKEIKFLLHFVKESKQDESGMPNNRFLAERTGGTYSTLKVQPAELEDSGVYFCASSQVGSPLHFGNGTRLTVT.

This clonotype was detected a few times. The rearrangement joins TRBV7-2 to TRBJ2-1; D is tentatively TRBD1 or TRBD2 (6 bases each). Germline V lookup: CDR1 SGHTA, CDR2 FQGNSA. V was clipped by 3 bases and J by 6 bases, with 15 bases between them. The CDR3 runs 15 residues. The CDR3 DNA follows: TGTGCCAGCAGCTTCTCACTGGGGGGCCCCAATGAGCAGTTCTTC. It is translated as CASSFSLGGPNEQFF.

There are many counts of this clonotype. J is TRBJ1-1 and V is TRBV10-3; 7 bases agree with TRBD1. J was trimmed by 10 bases and V by 3 bases; bases with no gene match: 11. This CDR3 region has 14 residues. Germline V gene sequence: CDR1 ENHRY, CDR2 SYGVKD. The CDR3 DNA is TGTGCCATCAGTGACCCGTTGATGACAGGGATAGCTTTCTTT. Protein: CAISDPLMTGIAFF.

This clonotype was seen at least ten times. The chain recombines TRBV7-9 with TRBJ2-1; the match to TRBD1 covers 9 bases. After removal of 7 bases from V and 3 bases from J, the junction contained 4 bases not matched to a gene. CDR1 and CDR2 from the germline V gene are SEHNR and FQNEAQ (reference sequence). The CDR3 runs 14 residues. The CDR3 nucleotides are TGTGCCAGCATTTGGGGACAGGGCTACAATGAGCAGTTCTTC. It yields the protein CASIWGQGYNEQFF.

The chain carries TRBV20-1 and TRBJ2-5; 14 bases match TRBD2. The CDR3 totals 14 residues. In germline, CDR1 is DFQATT, CDR2 SNEGSKA (reference sequence). The CDR3 region has the DNA TGCAGCGGGACTAGCGGGGGAAAGCAAGAGACCCAGTACTTC. As protein: CSGTSGGKQETQYF.

There are many counts of this clonotype. The chain is built from TRBV10-3 and TRBJ2-1; TRBD1 agrees at 8 bases. Germline lookup yields CDR1 ENHRY and CDR2 SYGVKD. The CDR3 contains 14 residues. V lost 6 bases and J lost 9; bases outside the gene matches: 10. The CDR3 region is CAIRSGGLLGEQFF. For the CDR3, the DNA is TGTGCCATCAGATCAGGGGGCTTGTTGGGTGAGCAGTTCTTC.

This clonotype was observed a handful of times. The chain joins TRBV5-1 to TRBJ1-1; possibly TRBD1 for D (6 bases). Germline V gene lookup returns CDR1 SGHRS and CDR2 YFSETQ. V lost 7 bases, J lost 4 bases, and 14 bases lay in between. This CDR3 contains 13 residues. The CDR3 reads CASARGGTTEAFF. CDR3 bases: TGCGCCAGCGCGAGGGGGGGAACCACTGAAGCTTTCTTT.

The chain couples TRBV20-1 to TRBJ2-1; perhaps TRBD1 as D (5 bases). Germline values: CDR1 DFQATT, CDR2 SNEGSKA (reference sequence). Trimming left V 5 bases short and J 7 bases short, with 18 bases between. The CDR3 has 14 residues. The CDR3 region is CSAGVRQGHNEQFF. The CDR3 coding sequence is TGCAGTGCTGGAGTCAGGCAGGGTCATAATGAGCAGTTCTTC.

Regarding this clonotype: Possible read error: a much larger clone is one base away. The J gene is TRBJ2-5, the V gene TRBV20-1, with 7 bases that match TRBD2. CDR3 length equals 15 residues. CDR1 is DFQATT and CDR2 is SNEGSKA in the germline V gene (reference sequence). The CDR3 coding sequence is TGCAGTGCTAGGGGCGGGGCGGGGGACTCAGAGACCCAGTGCTTC. The encoded protein is CSARGGAGDSETQCF.

There are a few counts of this clonotype. This rearrangement joins TRBV5-4 to TRBJ1-1; D is perhaps TRBD1 (5 bases). Trimming took 0 bases from V and 5 from J, leaving 11 bases between them. This CDR3 region has 14 residues. Germline CDR1 reads SGHNT; CDR2 reads YYREEE (reference sequence). CDR3 bases: TGTGCCAGCAGCTTGGACAGGTACTCGACTGAAGCTTTCTTT. Amino acids: CASSLDRYSTEAFF.

This clonotype was picked up many times. The chain uses TRBV7-3 and TRBJ2-1, with 9 positions matching TRBD1. Germline CDR1 reads SGHTA; CDR2 reads FQGTGA. This CDR3 is built from 15 residues. V dropped 4 bases and J dropped 5; count of bases not matched to a gene: 6. DNA of the CDR3: TGTGCCAGCAGCTCCCCAGGACAGGGGAACAATGAGCAGTTCTTC. Amino acids: CASSSPGQGNNEQFF.

In its sample, this clonotype was seen many times. The rearrangement links TRBV7-2 to TRBJ2-2, with 11 bases fitting TRBD1. This CDR3 region has 16 residues. The V and J ends lost 5 bases and 7 bases, in that order; junction bases with no gene match: 9. Germline loops: CDR1 SGHTA, CDR2 FQGNSA. The CDR3 is CASSQRTGGSFGELFF. DNA of the CDR3: TGTGCCAGCAGCCAACGGACAGGGGGCTCTTTCGGGGAGCTGTTTTTT.

This clonotype was seen a handful of times. The chain joins TRBV5-1 to TRBJ2-7; 10 positions agree with TRBD1. The CDR3 is 15 residues long. V was pared by 5 bases and J by 2 bases, with 7 bases of the junction left unmatched. Germline CDR1 is SGHRS and CDR2 is YFSETQ. CDR3 in amino acids: CASRAMDRGAYEQYF. The CDR3 DNA sequence: TGCGCCAGCAGAGCCATGGACAGGGGGGCCTACGAGCAGTACTTC. The full variable domain, with the rest looked up from reference TRBV5-1 and TRBJ2-7, is KAGVTQTPRYLIKTRGQQVTLSCSPISGHRSVSWYQQTPGQGLQFLFEYFSETQRNKGNFPGRFSGRQFSNSRSEMNVSTLELGDSALYLCASRAMDRGAYEQYFGPGTRLTVT.

A few counts support this clonotype. This chain joins TRBV28 and TRBJ1-4, with a tentative D call TRBD1 (5 bases). The V end was cut by 6 bases, the J end by 5 bases, with 10 bases between. The CDR3 spans 13 residues. In germline, CDR1 is MDHEN, CDR2 SYDVKM. The CDR3 here is CASRKGPNEKLFF. DNA of the CDR3: TGTGCCAGCAGGAAGGGACCAAATGAAAAACTGTTTTTT.

This clonotype has more than one count but fewer than ten. The chain joins TRBV12-3 or TRBV12-4 to TRBJ1-4; D unclear. Trimming left V 2 bases short and J 6 bases short, with 7 bases between. This CDR3 is built from 13 residues. Written as DNA, the CDR3 is TGTGCCAGCAGTTTATATAGGGATGAAAAACTGTTTTTT. Protein product: CASSLYRDEKLFF.

This clonotype was picked up many times. J is TRBJ2-3 and V is TRBV7-9; unclear D gene. The V and J ends lost 1 base and 5 bases respectively, with 4 bases between them. The length of the CDR3 is 12 residues. Germline V CDR1 and CDR2: SEHNR, FQNEAQ (reference sequence). CDR3 sequence reads: CASSLELDTQYF. Written as DNA, the CDR3 is TGTGCCAGCAGCTTAGAGTTAGATACGCAGTATTTT.

V and J are TRBV3-1 and TRBJ2-7; D may be TRBD2 (6 bases). Trimming took off 0 bases at V and 2 bases at J, with 17 bases between the two ends. The CDR3 extends over 17 amino acids. Germline CDR1 and CDR2: LGHDT and YNNKEL (reference sequence). CDR3 protein: CASSQEGGIGGPYEQYF. CDR3 DNA: TGTGCCAGCAGCCAAGAGGGGGGTATTGGAGGGCCCTACGAGCAGTACTTC.

This clonotype has more than one count but fewer than ten. The chain links TRBV4-3 to TRBJ2-2; D remains unclear. Trimming left V 5 bases short and J 4 bases short, with 11 bases between. Germline V CDR1 and CDR2: LGHNA, YSLEER. This CDR3 contains 14 residues. CDR3 in amino acids: CASSTFESTGELFF. The CDR3 DNA follows: TGCGCCAGCAGCACATTCGAGAGCACCGGGGAGCTGTTTTTT.

This clonotype was seen repeatedly, ten times or more. The chain employs TRBV20-1 and TRBJ2-7; D is ambiguous. The germline V gene has CDR1 DFQATT and CDR2 SNEGSKA (reference sequence). The CDR3 spans 12 residues. The ends were cut back, 3 bases at V and 5 bases at J, with 11 bases in the middle. The CDR3 DNA sequence: TGCAGTGCTAGGAAACAGTCCGACGAGCAGTACTTC. This sequence encodes CSARKQSDEQYF.

This chain joins TRBV12-3 or TRBV12-4 and TRBJ1-1; 7 nucleotides agree with TRBD1. J lost 4 bases, V lost 6 bases, and 2 bases had no gene match. The CDR3 spans 12 residues. CDR3 sequence reads: CASSRGSTEAFF. CDR3 DNA sequence: TGTGCCAGCAGCAGGGGGTCCACTGAAGCTTTCTTT.

The sample holds a few counts of this clonotype. The chain has TRBV14 and TRBJ2-5, with 10 bases lining up with TRBD2. V gave up 1 base and J gave up 7 bases; unmatched junction bases: 0. Germline values: CDR1 SGHDN, CDR2 FVKESK. The CDR3 is 13 residues long. This chain's CDR3 is CASSQGTSGTQYF. The CDR3 DNA is TGTGCCAGCAGCCAAGGGACTAGCGGGACCCAGTACTTC.